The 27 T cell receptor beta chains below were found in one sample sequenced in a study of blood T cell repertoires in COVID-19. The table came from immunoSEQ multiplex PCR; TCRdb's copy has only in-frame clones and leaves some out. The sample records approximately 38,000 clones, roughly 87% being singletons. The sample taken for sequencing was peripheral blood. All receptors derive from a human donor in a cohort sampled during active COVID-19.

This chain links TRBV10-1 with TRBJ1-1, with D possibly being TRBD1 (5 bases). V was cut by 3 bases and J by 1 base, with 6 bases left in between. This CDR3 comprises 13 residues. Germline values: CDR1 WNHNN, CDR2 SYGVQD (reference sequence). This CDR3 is CASSDQGNTEAFF. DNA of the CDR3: TGCGCCAGCAGTGATCAGGGGAACACTGAAGCTTTCTTT.

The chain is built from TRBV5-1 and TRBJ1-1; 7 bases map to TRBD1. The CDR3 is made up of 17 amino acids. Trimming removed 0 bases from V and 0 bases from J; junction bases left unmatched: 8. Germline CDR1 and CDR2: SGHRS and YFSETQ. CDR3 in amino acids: CASSLVVGGTVNTEAFF. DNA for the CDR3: TGCGCCAGCAGCTTGGTGGTTGGTGGGACAGTGAACACTGAAGCTTTCTTT.

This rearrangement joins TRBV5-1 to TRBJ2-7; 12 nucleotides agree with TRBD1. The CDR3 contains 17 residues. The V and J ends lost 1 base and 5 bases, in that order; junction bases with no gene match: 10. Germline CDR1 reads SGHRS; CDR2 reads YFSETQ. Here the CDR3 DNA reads TGCGCCAGCAGCTTGCGGGGGCCGGGACAGGGGGCAGACGAGCAGTACTTC. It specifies CASSLRGPGQGADEQYF.

The CDR3 spells CASSDPIGGARAFF. The CDR3 nucleotides are TGTGCCAGCAGTGATCCCATTGGGGGCGCGAGGGCTTTCTTT. The gene calls are TRBV25-1 and TRBJ1-1, with a weak D call TRBD1 (6 bases). Between the trimmed V and J ends, which lost 3 bases and 11 bases, there was a span of 19 bases. From germline, CDR1 is MGHDK and CDR2 SYGVNS. The CDR3 is made up of 14 amino acids.

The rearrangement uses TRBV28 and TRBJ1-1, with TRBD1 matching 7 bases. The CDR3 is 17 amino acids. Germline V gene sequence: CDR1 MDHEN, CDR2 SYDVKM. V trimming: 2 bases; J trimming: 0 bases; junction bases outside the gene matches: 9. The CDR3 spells CASSLPQLTGLNTEAFF. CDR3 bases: TGTGCCAGCAGTTTACCCCAACTGACAGGGCTGAACACTGAAGCTTTCTTT. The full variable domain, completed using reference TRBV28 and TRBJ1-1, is DVKVTQSSRYLVKRTGEKVFLECVQDMDHENMFWYRQDPGLGLRLIYFSYDVKMKEKGDIPEGYSVSREKKERFSLILESASTNQTSMYLCASSLPQLTGLNTEAFFGQGTRLTVV.

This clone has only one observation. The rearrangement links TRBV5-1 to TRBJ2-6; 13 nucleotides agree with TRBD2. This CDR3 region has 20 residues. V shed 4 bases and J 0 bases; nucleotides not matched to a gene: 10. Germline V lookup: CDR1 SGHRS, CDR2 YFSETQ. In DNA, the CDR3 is TGCGCCAGCAGCCCGGGGACTAGCGGGGCCGTTACCTCTGGGGCCAACGTCCTGACTTTC. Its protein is CASSPGTSGAVTSGANVLTF. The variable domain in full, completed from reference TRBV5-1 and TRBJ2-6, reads KAGVTQTPRYLIKTRGQQVTLSCSPISGHRSVSWYQQTPGQGLQFLFEYFSETQRNKGNFPGRFSGRQFSNSRSEMNVSTLELGDSALYLCASSPGTSGAVTSGANVLTFGAGSRLTVL.

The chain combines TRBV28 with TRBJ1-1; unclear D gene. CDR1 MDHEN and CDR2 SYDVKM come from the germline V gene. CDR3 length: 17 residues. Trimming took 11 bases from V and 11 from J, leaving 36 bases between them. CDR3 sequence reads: CAASQSGGWEPYHWAFF. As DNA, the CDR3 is TGTGCCGCGAGTCAAAGCGGTGGGTGGGAACCCTACCACTGGGCTTTCTTT. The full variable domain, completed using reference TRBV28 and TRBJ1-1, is DVKVTQSSRYLVKRTGEKVFLECVQDMDHENMFWYRQDPGLGLRLIYFSYDVKMKEKGDIPEGYSVSREKKERFSLILESASTNQTSMYLCAASQSGGWEPYHWAFFGQGTRLTVV.

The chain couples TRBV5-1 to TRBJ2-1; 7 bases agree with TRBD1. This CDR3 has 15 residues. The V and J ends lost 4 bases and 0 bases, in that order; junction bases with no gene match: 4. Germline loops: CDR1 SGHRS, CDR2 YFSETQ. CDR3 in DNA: TGCGCCAGCAGCCTTGGGACAGTCTCCTACAATGAGCAGTTCTTC. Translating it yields CASSLGTVSYNEQFF.

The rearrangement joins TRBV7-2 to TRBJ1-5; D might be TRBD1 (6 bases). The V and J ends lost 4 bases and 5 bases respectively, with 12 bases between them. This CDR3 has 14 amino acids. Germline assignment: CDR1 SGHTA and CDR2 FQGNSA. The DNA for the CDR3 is TGTGCCAGCAGCTCCACAGGGCTCGATCAGCCCCAGCATTTT. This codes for CASSSTGLDQPQHF.

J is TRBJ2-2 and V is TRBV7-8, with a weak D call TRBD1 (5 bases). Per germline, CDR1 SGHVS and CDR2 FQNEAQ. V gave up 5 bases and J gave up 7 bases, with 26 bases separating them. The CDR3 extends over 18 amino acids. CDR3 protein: CASSPLGRLLLRGGELFF. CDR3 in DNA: TGTGCCAGCAGCCCTTTAGGACGTCTCCTCCTTAGGGGCGGGGAGCTGTTTTTT.

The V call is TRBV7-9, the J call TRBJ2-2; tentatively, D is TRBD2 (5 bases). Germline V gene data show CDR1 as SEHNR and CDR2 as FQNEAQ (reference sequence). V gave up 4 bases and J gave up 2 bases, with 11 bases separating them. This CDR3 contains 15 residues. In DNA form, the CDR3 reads TGTGCCAGCAGCTCCTCGGGATCCAACACCGGGGAGCTGTTTTTT. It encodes CASSSSGSNTGELFF. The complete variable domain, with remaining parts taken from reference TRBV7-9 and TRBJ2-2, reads DTGVSQNPRHKITKRGQNVTFRCDPISEHNRLYWYRQTLGQGPEFLTYFQNEAQLEKSRLLSDRFSAERPKGSFSTLEIQRTEQGDSAMYLCASSSSGSNTGELFFGEGSRLTVL.

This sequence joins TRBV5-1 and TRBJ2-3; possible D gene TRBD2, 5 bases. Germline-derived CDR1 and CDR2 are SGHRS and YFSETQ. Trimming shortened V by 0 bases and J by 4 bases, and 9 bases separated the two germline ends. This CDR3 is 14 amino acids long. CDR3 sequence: CASSLGLPPDTQYF. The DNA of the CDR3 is TGCGCCAGCAGCTTGGGACTACCCCCAGATACGCAGTATTTT. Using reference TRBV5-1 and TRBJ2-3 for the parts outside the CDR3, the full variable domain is KAGVTQTPRYLIKTRGQQVTLSCSPISGHRSVSWYQQTPGQGLQFLFEYFSETQRNKGNFPGRFSGRQFSNSRSEMNVSTLELGDSALYLCASSLGLPPDTQYFGPGTRLTVL.

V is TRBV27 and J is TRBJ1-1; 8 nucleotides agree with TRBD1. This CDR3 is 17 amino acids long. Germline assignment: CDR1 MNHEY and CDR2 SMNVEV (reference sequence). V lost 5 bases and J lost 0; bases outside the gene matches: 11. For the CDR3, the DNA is TGTGCCAGCAGTGGTCGGCCGGGACAGGTTATGAACACTGAAGCTTTCTTT. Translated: CASSGRPGQVMNTEAFF.

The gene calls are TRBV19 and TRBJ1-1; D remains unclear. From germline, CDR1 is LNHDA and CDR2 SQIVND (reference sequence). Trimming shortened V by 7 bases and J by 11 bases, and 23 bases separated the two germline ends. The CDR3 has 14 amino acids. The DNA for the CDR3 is TGTGCCAGTACTCCAACCACGGGAGCTTTAGGGGCTTTCTTT. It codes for CASTPTTGALGAFF.

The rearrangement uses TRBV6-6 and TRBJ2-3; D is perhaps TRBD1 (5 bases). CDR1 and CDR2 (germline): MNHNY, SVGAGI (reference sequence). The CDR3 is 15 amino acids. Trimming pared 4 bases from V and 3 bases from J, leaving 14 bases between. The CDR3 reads CASSFQQANTDTQYF. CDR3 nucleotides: TGTGCCAGCAGTTTTCAACAGGCAAATACAGATACGCAGTATTTT.

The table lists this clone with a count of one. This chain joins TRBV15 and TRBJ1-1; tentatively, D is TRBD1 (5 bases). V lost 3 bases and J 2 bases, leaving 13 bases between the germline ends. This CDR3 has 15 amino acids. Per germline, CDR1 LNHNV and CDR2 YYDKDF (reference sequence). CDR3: CATSSSAGLNTEAFF. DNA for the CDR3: TGTGCCACCAGCAGCTCCGCAGGGCTCAACACTGAAGCTTTCTTT.

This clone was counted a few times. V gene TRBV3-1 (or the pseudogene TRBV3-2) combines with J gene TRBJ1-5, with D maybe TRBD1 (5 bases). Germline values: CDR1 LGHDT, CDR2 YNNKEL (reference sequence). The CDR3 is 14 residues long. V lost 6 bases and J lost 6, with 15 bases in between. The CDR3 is CASSAAGLGQPQHF. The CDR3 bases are TGTGCCAGCAGTGCAGCAGGGCTTGGTCAGCCCCAGCATTTT.

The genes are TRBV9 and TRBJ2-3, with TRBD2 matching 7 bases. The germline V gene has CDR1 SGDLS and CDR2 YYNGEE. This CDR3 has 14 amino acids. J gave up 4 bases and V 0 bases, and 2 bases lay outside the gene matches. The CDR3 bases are TGTGCCAGCAGCGTAGGTACTAGCGCAGATACGCAGTATTTT. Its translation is CASSVGTSADTQYF.

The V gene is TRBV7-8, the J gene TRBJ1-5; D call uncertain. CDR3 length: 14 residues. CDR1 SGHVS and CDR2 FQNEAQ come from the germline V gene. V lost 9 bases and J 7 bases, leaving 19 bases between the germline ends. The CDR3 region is CARSTEGTRQPQHF. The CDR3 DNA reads TGTGCCAGAAGCACGGAGGGAACCAGGCAGCCCCAGCATTTT.

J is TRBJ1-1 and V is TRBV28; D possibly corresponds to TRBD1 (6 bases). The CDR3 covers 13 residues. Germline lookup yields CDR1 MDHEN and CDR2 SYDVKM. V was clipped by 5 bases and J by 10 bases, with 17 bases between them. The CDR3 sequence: CASSALPGQGAFF. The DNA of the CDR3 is TGTGCCAGCAGTGCACTCCCGGGACAAGGAGCTTTCTTT.

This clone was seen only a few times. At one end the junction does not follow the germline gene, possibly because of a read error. CDR3 sequence: CASSFRLAGEPQYF. The CDR3 DNA follows: TGTGCCAGCAGCTTCAGACTAGCGGGAGAGCCCCAGTACTTC. The rearrangement uses TRBV13 and TRBJ2-5; TRBD2 agrees at 12 bases. Per germline, CDR1 PRHDT and CDR2 FYEKMQ (reference sequence). CDR3 length: 14 residues.

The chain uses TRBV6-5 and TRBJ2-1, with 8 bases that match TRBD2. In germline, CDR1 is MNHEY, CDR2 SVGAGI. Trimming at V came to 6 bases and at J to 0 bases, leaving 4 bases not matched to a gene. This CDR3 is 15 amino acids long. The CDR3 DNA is TGTGCCAGCAGGGCCACTAGCGGCTCCTACAATGAGCAGTTCTTC. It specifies CASRATSGSYNEQFF.

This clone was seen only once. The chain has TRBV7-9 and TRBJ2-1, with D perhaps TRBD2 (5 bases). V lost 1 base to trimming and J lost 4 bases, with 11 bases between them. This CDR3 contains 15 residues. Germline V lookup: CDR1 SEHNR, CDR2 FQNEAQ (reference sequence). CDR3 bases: TGTGCCAGCAGCTTAGTTTTAGGGAGTTACAATGAGCAGTTCTTC. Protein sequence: CASSLVLGSYNEQFF.

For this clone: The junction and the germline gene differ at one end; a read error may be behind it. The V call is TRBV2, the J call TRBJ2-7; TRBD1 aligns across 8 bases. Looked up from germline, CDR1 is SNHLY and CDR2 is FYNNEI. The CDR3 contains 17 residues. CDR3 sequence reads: CASSEGQGKSGPYEQYF. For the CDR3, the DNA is TGTGCCAGCAGCGAAGGACAGGGTAAGAGTGGGCCCTACGAGCAGTACTTC.

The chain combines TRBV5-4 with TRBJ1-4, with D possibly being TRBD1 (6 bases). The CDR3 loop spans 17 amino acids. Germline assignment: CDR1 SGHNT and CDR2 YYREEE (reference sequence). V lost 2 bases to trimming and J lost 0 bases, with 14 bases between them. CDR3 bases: TGTGCCAGCAGCTTTTGGCAGGGGCCTGCAACTAATGAAAAACTGTTTTTT. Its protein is CASSFWQGPATNEKLFF.

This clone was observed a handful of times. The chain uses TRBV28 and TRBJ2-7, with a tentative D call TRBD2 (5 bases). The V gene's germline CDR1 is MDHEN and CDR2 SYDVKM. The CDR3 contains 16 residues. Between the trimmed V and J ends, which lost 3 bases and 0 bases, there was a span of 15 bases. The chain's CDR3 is CASSLSTDFGSYEQYF. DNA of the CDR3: TGTGCCAGCAGTTTGTCGACGGACTTCGGCTCCTACGAGCAGTACTTC.

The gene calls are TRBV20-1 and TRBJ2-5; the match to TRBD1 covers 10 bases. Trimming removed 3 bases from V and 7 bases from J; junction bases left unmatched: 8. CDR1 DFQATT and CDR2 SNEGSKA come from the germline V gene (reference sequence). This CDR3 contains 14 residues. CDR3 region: CSASSRDRGGTQYF. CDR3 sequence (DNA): TGCAGTGCTAGTTCCCGGGACAGGGGCGGGACCCAGTACTTC.